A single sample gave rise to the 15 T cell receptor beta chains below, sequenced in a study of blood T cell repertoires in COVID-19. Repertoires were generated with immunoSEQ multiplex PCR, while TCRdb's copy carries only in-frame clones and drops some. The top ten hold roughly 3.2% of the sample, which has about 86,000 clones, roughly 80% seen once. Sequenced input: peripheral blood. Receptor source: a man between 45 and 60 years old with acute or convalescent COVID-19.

In nucleotides, the CDR3 is TGTGCCAGCCATAACAGCCGTAATGAAAAACTGTTTTTT. As protein: CASHNSRNEKLFF. The V call is TRBV7-2, the J call TRBJ1-4; unclear D gene. The CDR3 runs 13 residues. Germline V gives CDR1 SGHTA, CDR2 FQGNSA. V was clipped by 8 bases and J by 4 bases, with 11 bases between them.

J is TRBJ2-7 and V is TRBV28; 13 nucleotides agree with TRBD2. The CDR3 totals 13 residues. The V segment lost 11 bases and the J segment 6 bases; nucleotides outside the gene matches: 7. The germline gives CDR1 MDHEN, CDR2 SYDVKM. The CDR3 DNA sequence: TGTGCCGCCGGACTAGCGGGAGTGCCCGAGCAGTACTTC. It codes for CAAGLAGVPEQYF.

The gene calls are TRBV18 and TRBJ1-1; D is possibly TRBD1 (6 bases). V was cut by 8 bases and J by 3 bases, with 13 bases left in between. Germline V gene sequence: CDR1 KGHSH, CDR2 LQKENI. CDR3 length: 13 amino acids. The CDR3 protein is CASTPTGYTEAFF. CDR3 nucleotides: TGTGCCAGCACTCCGACAGGCTACACTGAAGCTTTCTTT. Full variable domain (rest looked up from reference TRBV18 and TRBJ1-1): NAGVMQNPRHLVRRRGQEARLRCSPMKGHSHVYWYRQLPEEGLKFMVYLQKENIIDESGMPKERFSAEFPKEGPSILRIQQVVRGDSAAYFCASTPTGYTEAFFGQGTRLTVV.

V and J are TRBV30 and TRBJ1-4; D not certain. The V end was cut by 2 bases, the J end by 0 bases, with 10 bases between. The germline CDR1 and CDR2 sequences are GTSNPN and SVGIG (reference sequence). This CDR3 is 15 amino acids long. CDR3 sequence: CAWSIDTATNEKLFF. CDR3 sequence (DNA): TGTGCCTGGAGTATCGACACTGCAACTAATGAAAAACTGTTTTTT.

CDR3 sequence reads: CASSYGTSGRMGANVLTF. In DNA form, the CDR3 reads TGTGCCAGCAGTTATGGGACTAGCGGGAGGATGGGGGCCAACGTCCTGACTTTC. This chain connects TRBV7-2 to TRBJ2-6, with 15 bases matching TRBD2. Per germline, CDR1 SGHTA and CDR2 FQGNSA. CDR3 size: 18 residues. V was clipped by 6 bases and J by 4 bases; unmatched bases: 7.

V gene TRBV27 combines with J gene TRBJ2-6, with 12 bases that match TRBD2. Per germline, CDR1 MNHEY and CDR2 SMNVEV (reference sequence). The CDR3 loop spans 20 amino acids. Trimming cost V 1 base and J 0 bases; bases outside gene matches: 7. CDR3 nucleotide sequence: TGTGCCAGCAGTTTATGGGTCACTAGCGGGGGGATCTCTGGGGCCAACGTCCTGACTTTC. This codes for CASSLWVTSGGISGANVLTF.

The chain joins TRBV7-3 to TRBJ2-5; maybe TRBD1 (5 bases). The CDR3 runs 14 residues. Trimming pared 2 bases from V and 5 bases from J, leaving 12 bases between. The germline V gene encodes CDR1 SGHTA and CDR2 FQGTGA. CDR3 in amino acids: CASSLQGGYETQYF. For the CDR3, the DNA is TGTGCCAGCAGCTTACAGGGTGGCTACGAGACCCAGTACTTC.

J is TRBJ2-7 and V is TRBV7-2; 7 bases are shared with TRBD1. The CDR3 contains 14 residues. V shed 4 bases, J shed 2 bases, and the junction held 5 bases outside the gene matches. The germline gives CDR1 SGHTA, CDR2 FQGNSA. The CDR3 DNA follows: TGTGCCAGCAGCTCGCGACAGGGACCCTACGAGCAGTACTTC. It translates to CASSSRQGPYEQYF.

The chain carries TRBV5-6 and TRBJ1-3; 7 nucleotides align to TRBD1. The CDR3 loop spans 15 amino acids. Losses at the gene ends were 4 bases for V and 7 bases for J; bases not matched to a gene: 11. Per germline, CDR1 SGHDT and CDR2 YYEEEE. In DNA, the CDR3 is TGTGCCAGCAGCCCATCAGACAGGGTAGAGAACACCATATATTTT. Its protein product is CASSPSDRVENTIYF.

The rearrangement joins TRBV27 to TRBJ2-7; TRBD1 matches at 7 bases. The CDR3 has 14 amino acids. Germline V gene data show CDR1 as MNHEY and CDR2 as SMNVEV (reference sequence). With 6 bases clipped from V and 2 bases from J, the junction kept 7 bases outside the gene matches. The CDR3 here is CASSPGQVTYEQYF. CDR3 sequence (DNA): TGTGCCAGCAGCCCAGGACAGGTGACCTACGAGCAGTACTTC.

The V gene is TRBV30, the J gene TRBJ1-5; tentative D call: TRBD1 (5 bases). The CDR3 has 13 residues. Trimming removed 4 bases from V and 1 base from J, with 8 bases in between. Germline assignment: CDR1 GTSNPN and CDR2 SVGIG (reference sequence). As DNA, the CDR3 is TGTGCCTGGAACCGACAGAGCAATCAGCCCCAGCATTTT. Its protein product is CAWNRQSNQPQHF.

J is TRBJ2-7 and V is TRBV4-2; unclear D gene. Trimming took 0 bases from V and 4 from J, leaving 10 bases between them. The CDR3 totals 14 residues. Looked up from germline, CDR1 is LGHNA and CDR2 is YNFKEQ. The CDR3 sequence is CASSQDLGSYEQYF. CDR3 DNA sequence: TGTGCCAGCAGCCAAGATCTAGGCTCATACGAGCAGTACTTC.

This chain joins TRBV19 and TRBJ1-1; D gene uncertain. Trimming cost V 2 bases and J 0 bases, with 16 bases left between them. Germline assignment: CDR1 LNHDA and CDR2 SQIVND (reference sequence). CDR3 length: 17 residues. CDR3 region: CASSISVQSELNTEAFF. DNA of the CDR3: TGTGCCAGTAGTATATCGGTTCAGTCGGAGCTGAACACTGAAGCTTTCTTT.

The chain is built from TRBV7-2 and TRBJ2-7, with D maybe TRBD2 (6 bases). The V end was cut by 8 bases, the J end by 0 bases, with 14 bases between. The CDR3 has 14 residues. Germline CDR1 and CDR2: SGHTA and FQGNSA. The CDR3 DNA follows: TGTGCCAGCCGGCTAGCGCAGAGCTCCTACGAGCAGTACTTC. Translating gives CASRLAQSSYEQYF.

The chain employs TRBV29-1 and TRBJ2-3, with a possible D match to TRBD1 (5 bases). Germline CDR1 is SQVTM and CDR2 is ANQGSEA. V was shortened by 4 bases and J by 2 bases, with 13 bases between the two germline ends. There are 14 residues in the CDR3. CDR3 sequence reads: CSVALTGITDTQYF. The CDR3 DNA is TGCAGCGTTGCTCTAACAGGTATCACAGATACGCAGTATTTT.